This TCR beta chain was identified during a study (dated by TCRdb to between 2015 and 2016). Background for the entire study: The study set out to test whether tumor-infiltrating Tregs in breast cancer get recruited from blood Tregs or are instead converted in situ from other CD4+ T cell subsets.

What the work shows at the level of the full study, not this receptor alone: The larger-cohort validation was restricted to a single TCR beta V-J rearrangement rather than whole repertoires. The greatest overlap of tumor-infiltrating Treg TCR alpha and beta sequences was with tumor naive CD4+ T cells, followed next by blood naive CD4+ T cells. Tumor memory CD4+ T cell TCR gene usage was found to cluster with blood and lymph node memory CD4+ cells and with lymph node naive CD4+ cells.

Comments on this clonotype: Its target antigen remains unknown. Qualities for individual bases were not recorded, and no much larger clone is one base off.

Full-length TCR variable regions were amplified by 5' RACE PCR with constant-region reverse primers, and semi-nested PCR with Nested Universal Primer A was subsequently performed. Using the ReliaPrep RNA Cell Miniprep System, total RNA was extracted, and the SMARTer RACE 5'/3' Kit was then used to reverse transcribe the RNA into 5'RACE-ready cDNA. Full-length TCR alpha and beta libraries were barcoded with multiplex adaptors and sequenced on an Illumina MiSeq. The paper's processing steps were these. For each of nine subset-tissue groups, sequencing data from the five patients were combined, and the groups were compared by unsupervised clustering of TCR gene usage. The Morisita-Horn index was used to calculate repertoire similarity, with shared sequences weighted by how much each contributed to each repertoire. TCRdb took the public reads, trimmed them with fastp at Q25, ran MiXCR for clone calling and kept in-frame beta chains. All rows with the same CDR3 protein become a single entry with the most common DNA and genes. TCRdb, not the authors, supplied the V and J calls. Within this sample are 45,000 to 60,000 distinct CDR3 sequences, with 24% of them counted one time only. The ten most abundant clones make up around 3% of the sample.

To purify naive CD4+ T cells, the Miltenyi Naive CD4+ T Cell Isolation kit was used, and CD25 microbeads served to deplete Tregs. Tregs, naive and memory CD4+ T cells from tumor, blood and ipsilateral draining lymph nodes of 4 or 5 breast cancer patients underwent full-length TCR alpha and beta sequencing. Tumor tissue and lymph nodes from ipsilateral axillary dissection were perfused with PBS, minced and digested with collagenase I and hyaluronidase. A purity exceeding 90% was confirmed by FACS for the sorted cell populations. V and J are trimmed by 1 base and 0 bases, and the gene matches miss 3 bases of the junction. Reading from cysteine to phenylalanine, the CDR3 counts 16 amino acids. This entry keeps only the CDR3 DNA: 48 bases, framed from base 1.

The chain joins TRBV12-3 or TRBV12-4 to TRBJ2-3, and TRBD2 aligns with 8 junction nucleotides. This clonotype was obtained from a female donor with breast cancer. Sequencing input: tumor-infiltrating naive CD4+ T cells sorted from the breast tumor. Reading the label with the study, this specimen's cell subset or site is: naive CD4+ T cells, CD4+CD45RA+CD25-. The nucleotides read TGTGCCAGCAGTTTAGTGGGCGGGGGGAGCACAGATACGCAGTATTTT. Its protein product is CASSLVGGGSTDTQYF.